The rows below give T cell receptor beta chains drawn from one sample of a study of blood T cell repertoires in COVID-19. Profiling relied on immunoSEQ multiplex PCR, and the TCRdb table lists in-frame clones only, not all of them. Of about 210,000 clones in the sample, 80% to 90% were seen once. Sequenced input: peripheral blood. All receptors derive from a middle-aged man with active or convalescent COVID-19. Each CDR3 is given with its conserved first and last residue. Fields, in order: J gene, V gene, D gene, clone size, CDR3 protein, CDR3 DNA. The D gene is left open where the match is weak. Clone size is given for some rows only: seen once, a few or many times, or a class if the clone is expanded.

TRBJ2-3 TRBV27 - - CASSSGSDTQYF TGTGCCAGCAGTTCGGGATCAGATACGCAGTATTTT
TRBJ2-7 TRBV7-9 TRBD2 - CASSYRLAGIKAYEQYF TGTGCCAGCAGTTACCGACTAGCGGGAATAAAGGCCTACGAGCAGTACTTC
TRBJ2-3 TRBV4-2 - - CASSQDVAGASTDTQYF TGTGCCAGCAGCCAAGATGTGGCGGGGGCAAGCACAGATACGCAGTATTTT
TRBJ1-1 TRBV6-6 - - CASSYSGGGISF TGTGCCAGCAGTTACTCAGGGGGTGGAATTTCCTTT
TRBJ1-1 TRBV18 - few CASSGVERDTEAFF TGTGCCAGCTCAGGGGTTGAGCGGGACACTGAAGCTTTCTTT
TRBJ1-5 TRBV20-1 TRBD1 - CSASGGQGASNQPQHF TGCAGTGCTAGTGGGGGACAGGGGGCTAGCAATCAGCCCCAGCATTTT
TRBJ2-5 TRBV19 TRBD1 once CASTDRAGTETQYF TGTGCCAGTACCGACAGGGCAGGTACAGAGACCCAGTACTTC
TRBJ1-1 TRBV19 - - CASSPQWNTEAFF TGTGCCAGTAGTCCACAGTGGAACACTGAAGCTTTCTTT
TRBJ1-2 TRBV29-1 - - CSVGAEPLYGYTF TGCAGCGTTGGGGCAGAGCCGCTCTATGGCTACACCTTC
TRBJ2-7 TRBV3-1/TRBV3-2 TRBD2 - CASSPGLAGGEYEQYF TGTGCCAGCAGCCCCGGACTAGCGGGAGGGGAGTACGAGCAGTACTTC
TRBJ1-6 TRBV9 - - CAIPNNSPLHF TGTGCCATCCCAAATAATTCACCCCTCCACTTT
TRBJ2-3 TRBV28 TRBD2 - CASRSGLAGSNTQYF TGTGCCAGCAGGTCGGGACTAGCGGGGAGCAATACGCAGTATTTT
TRBJ2-3 TRBV9 TRBD2 - CASSVRSGLAVTDTQYF TGTGCCAGCAGCGTGCGCTCGGGACTAGCGGTCACAGATACGCAGTATTTT
TRBJ2-1 TRBV11-1 - - CASSFPDQGVNEQFF TGTGCCAGCAGCTTTCCAGACCAAGGAGTTAATGAGCAGTTCTTC
TRBJ2-5 TRBV28 - - CANFYGGGRETQYF TGTGCCAACTTTTATGGCGGAGGCCGGGAGACCCAGTACTTC
TRBJ1-2 TRBV6-5 - - CASSYPSDSQGYTF TGTGCCAGCAGTTATCCCTCGGACAGTCAGGGCTACACCTTC
TRBJ2-2 TRBV19 TRBD2 - CASSISGTRNTGELFF TGTGCCAGTAGTATCTCTGGGACTAGGAACACCGGGGAGCTGTTTTTT
TRBJ1-2 TRBV19 - once CASSTPPAQGNGYTF TGTGCCAGTAGTACCCCCCCGGCACAGGGTAATGGCTACACCTTC
TRBJ2-5 TRBV2 TRBD2 - CASSRTSGSGTQYF TGTGCCAGTTCCAGGACTAGCGGGAGTGGGACCCAGTACTTC
TRBJ2-1 TRBV7-2 TRBD1 - CASRPGQGTYNEQFF TGTGCCAGCCGCCCGGGACAGGGGACCTACAATGAGCAGTTCTTC
TRBJ1-1 TRBV18 - - CASSPAGAPEAFF TGTGCCAGCTCACCAGCCGGTGCCCCTGAAGCTTTCTTT
TRBJ2-2 TRBV5-1 TRBD2 - CASSLEPSGDAGELFF TGCGCCAGCAGCTTGGAACCTAGCGGGGACGCCGGGGAGCTGTTTTTT
TRBJ2-2 TRBV21-1 - - CASRDRGNTGELFF TGTGCCAGCAGAGACAGGGGAAACACCGGGGAGCTGTTTTTT